This T cell receptor (beta chain) was sequenced during a study of Graves' ophthalmopathy and Graves' hyperthyroidism. Study at large: Peripheral blood sampling preceded any treatment and occurred at initial diagnosis. Broader study findings: For predicting ophthalmopathy progression, the model had almost 71% sensitivity and 72.22% specificity.

On this clonotype: No antigen is known for it.

CDR1 SGHTA and CDR2 FQGNSA come from the germline V gene. The length of the CDR3 is 17 residues. V lost 1 base and J lost 0; bases outside the gene matches: 3. For repertoire sequencing, the TCR beta CDR3 regions were amplified from RNA transcripts. After a first-round RT-PCR with HTBI primers, a second-round multiplex PCR was run. Each CDR3 protein gets one entry after TCRdb re-called the multiplex PCR reads with MiXCR. The top ten hold approximately 7.7% of the sample, which has 680,000 or so distinct CDR3 sequences, about a fifth seen once. This chain joins TRBV7-2 and TRBJ2-4; 10 bases are shared with TRBD2. This clonotype was sampled from a woman aged 18-29 years with stable Graves' hyperthyroidism. Some clones in this sample may be carry-over from other donors' samples. The material sequenced was peripheral blood. CDR3 loop: CASSLGRLAGAKNIQYF. For the CDR3, the DNA is TGTGCCAGCAGCTTAGGGAGACTAGCGGGAGCCAAAAACATTCAGTACTTC.